The present T cell receptor beta chain was sequenced within a study of memory CD4+ T cells and cytomegalovirus serostatus. Across the whole study: This sample comes from healthy Belgian adults, eight or nine CMV seropositive, under 25 seronegative.

Study-wide findings and caveats: Repertoires predicted CMV serostatus with median bootstrapped AUC of about 0.96. Each of around 69 CMV-associated TCRbeta sequences occurred in one to five individuals.

This table comes from immunoSEQ multiplex PCR, and its TCRdb copy is limited to in-frame clones, with some not included. The sample shows roughly 49,000 clones, about 78% of them seen only once. In regard to this clone: No antigen is known for it.

The sort gate was single viable CD3+CD4+CD8-CD45RO+ cells for memory CD4+ T cells. Serum IgG to CMV pp150, pp28, p38 and p52 defined serostatus. In germline, CDR1 is SGHRS, CDR2 YFSETQ. V was pared by 0 bases and J by 7 bases, with 15 bases of the junction left unmatched. There are 17 residues in the CDR3. The chain links TRBV5-1 to TRBJ2-5; TRBD2 aligns across 7 bases. This TCR derives from an adult in good health and CMV-seronegative. What was sequenced was memory CD4+ T cells from blood. This chain's CDR3 is CASSLDISGPNGGTQYF. In nucleotides, the CDR3 is TGCGCCAGCAGCTTGGATATTAGCGGGCCAAATGGGGGGACCCAGTACTTC.